What follows are 26 T cell receptor beta chains derived from one specimen sequenced in a study of brain T cells in children with intractable seizures. Method: immunoSEQ multiplex PCR; TCRdb's copy keeps in-frame clones and lacks some. This sample has about 340,000 clones, with over 85% found just once. Time point here: blood from clinic visit 5 months post-surgery; TSC patient then seizure free. The sequenced sample was peripheral blood, obtained about 5 months after surgery. These receptors were taken from a boy under two years old with tuberous sclerosis and intractable seizures.

The gene calls are TRBV15 and TRBJ1-1; TRBD1 agrees at 9 bases. The CDR3 consists of 13 residues. CDR1 LNHNV and CDR2 YYDKDF come from the germline V gene (reference sequence). J gave up 3 bases and V 11 bases, and 7 bases lay outside the gene matches. The CDR3 DNA follows: TGTGCCGTTAACAGGGGGCCAGACACTGAAGCTTTCTTT. This sequence encodes CAVNRGPDTEAFF.

The chain is built from TRBV6-1 and TRBJ1-5; possible D gene TRBD1, 5 bases. In germline, CDR1 is MNHNS, CDR2 SASEGT. The CDR3 length is 13 residues. The V end lost 0 bases, the J end lost 7 bases, and 7 bases lay between the germline ends. CDR3 bases: TGTGCCAGCAGTGAAGCGTGGGGGCAGCCCCAGCATTTT. Protein: CASSEAWGQPQHF.

The chain carries TRBV19 and TRBJ1-3; D not certain. There are 16 residues in the CDR3. V was trimmed by 3 bases and J by 0 bases, leaving 12 bases between them. Germline CDR1 is LNHDA and CDR2 is SQIVND (reference sequence). The DNA for the CDR3 is TGTGCCAGTAGTATTACCTCCGTTGTCTCTGGAAACACCATATATTTT. Its translation is CASSITSVVSGNTIYF.

The J gene is TRBJ1-2, the V gene TRBV3-1 (or the pseudogene TRBV3-2); D is uncertain. This CDR3 has 14 amino acids. Germline values: CDR1 LGHDT, CDR2 YNNKEL (reference sequence). V was trimmed by 3 bases and J by 2 bases, leaving 10 bases between them. This CDR3 reads CASSQQETNYGYTF. The CDR3 DNA is TGTGCCAGCAGCCAGCAGGAAACGAACTATGGCTACACCTTC.

The V call is TRBV19, the J call TRBJ2-6; D uncertain. The length of the CDR3 is 15 residues. Germline lookup yields CDR1 LNHDA and CDR2 SQIVND (reference sequence). V was trimmed by 3 bases and J by 5 bases, leaving 11 bases between them. CDR3 protein: CASSITWVWANVLTF. CDR3 DNA: TGTGCCAGTAGTATTACGTGGGTCTGGGCCAACGTCCTGACTTTC.

The gene calls are TRBV5-1 and TRBJ2-3; 7 bases are a match to TRBD2. Germline V CDR1 and CDR2: SGHRS, YFSETQ. The trim removed 0 bases at V and 3 bases at J, leaving 1 base unmatched. This CDR3 spans 14 amino acids. The CDR3 region is CASSLGGGTDTQYF. The CDR3 DNA sequence: TGCGCCAGCAGCTTGGGGGGAGGGACAGATACGCAGTATTTT. Drawing the rest from reference TRBV5-1 and TRBJ2-3, the complete variable domain is KAGVTQTPRYLIKTRGQQVTLSCSPISGHRSVSWYQQTPGQGLQFLFEYFSETQRNKGNFPGRFSGRQFSNSRSEMNVSTLELGDSALYLCASSLGGGTDTQYFGPGTRLTVL.

The chain uses TRBV4-1 and TRBJ2-7; TRBD2 matches at 11 bases. This CDR3 contains 16 residues. Germline V gene sequence: CDR1 MGHRA, CDR2 YSYEKL. With 4 bases clipped from V and 3 bases from J, the junction kept 8 bases outside the gene matches. CDR3 residues: CASSPLTGTSGYEQYF. In DNA form, the CDR3 reads TGCGCCAGCAGCCCCCTAACCGGGACTAGCGGCTACGAGCAGTACTTC.

The chain employs TRBV5-1 and TRBJ1-4, with 8 bases aligning to TRBD1. There are 15 residues in the CDR3. CDR1 SGHRS and CDR2 YFSETQ come from the germline V gene. V gave up 2 bases and J gave up 8 bases; unmatched junction bases: 8. The CDR3 reads CASSFRQGQGEKLFF. The CDR3, as DNA: TGCGCCAGCAGCTTCAGACAGGGGCAAGGGGAAAAACTGTTTTTT.

V usage is TRBV4-2 and J usage is TRBJ2-1, with TRBD1 as a possible D gene (7 bases). V lost 3 bases and J lost 10, with 10 bases in between. CDR1 LGHNA and CDR2 YNFKEQ come from the germline V gene. This CDR3 spans 12 amino acids. The CDR3 DNA reads TGTGCCAGCAGCCAGTCAGGGGGGGAGCAGTTCTTC. Translating it yields CASSQSGGEQFF.

The chain has TRBV3-1 (or the pseudogene TRBV3-2) and TRBJ2-2, with 11 positions matching TRBD2. Germline V gives CDR1 LGHDT, CDR2 YNNKEL (reference sequence). Trimming cost V 4 bases and J 7 bases; bases outside gene matches: 8. This CDR3 region has 16 residues. The CDR3 sequence is CASSPLAGGRGGELFF. Here the CDR3 DNA reads TGTGCCAGCAGCCCTCTAGCGGGGGGCCGTGGCGGGGAGCTGTTTTTT.

The CDR3 region is CASSADDYEKLFF. The CDR3 DNA reads as TGCGCCAGCTCCGCCGACGACTATGAAAAACTGTTTTTT. V and J are TRBV5-1 and TRBJ1-4; D remains unclear. The germline CDR1 and CDR2 sequences are SGHRS and YFSETQ. The CDR3 extends over 13 amino acids. Trimming took 7 bases from V and 6 from J, leaving 13 bases between them. Full variable domain (rest looked up from reference TRBV5-1 and TRBJ1-4): KAGVTQTPRYLIKTRGQQVTLSCSPISGHRSVSWYQQTPGQGLQFLFEYFSETQRNKGNFPGRFSGRQFSNSRSEMNVSTLELGDSALYLCASSADDYEKLFFGSGTQLSVL.

The sample holds one count of this clone. The chain recombines TRBV3-1 (or the pseudogene TRBV3-2) with TRBJ1-4, with TRBD1 as a possible D gene (5 bases). V lost 3 bases, J lost 10 bases, and 18 bases lay in between. The CDR3 length is 15 residues. CDR1 is LGHDT, CDR2 YNNKEL, per germline (reference sequence). The CDR3 region is CASSHLRDAGPKLFF. The CDR3 bases are TGTGCCAGCAGCCACCTCCGTGACGCAGGGCCAAAACTGTTTTTT.

CDR3 sequence (DNA): TGTGCCACCAGTGATTTTCGAGGTACAGGGAGGGAGACCCAGTACTTC. Translated: CATSDFRGTGRETQYF. The chain has TRBV24-1 and TRBJ2-5; D could derive from TRBD1 or TRBD2 (6 bases each). Germline-derived CDR1 and CDR2 are KGHDR and SFDVKD. The CDR3 consists of 16 residues. Trimming pared 1 base from V and 5 bases from J, leaving 16 bases between.

The rearrangement links TRBV5-5 to TRBJ1-1; D not certain. V dropped 4 bases and J dropped 0 bases, with 1 base sitting between them. The CDR3 totals 11 residues. Germline lookup yields CDR1 SGHKS and CDR2 YYEKEE (reference sequence). CDR3 sequence (DNA): TGTGCCAGCAGCGTGAACACTGAAGCTTTCTTT. Its translation is CASSVNTEAFF.

This rearrangement joins TRBV18 to TRBJ1-1; perhaps TRBD1 as D (5 bases). CDR3 length: 13 amino acids. Germline V gene sequence: CDR1 KGHSH, CDR2 LQKENI. V lost 8 bases and J lost 5, with 15 bases in between. The CDR3 region is CASTIQERTEAFF. In DNA, the CDR3 is TGTGCCAGCACGATACAGGAGAGGACTGAAGCTTTCTTT.

This clone was seen a few times. The chain joins TRBV7-6 to TRBJ2-3; 11 positions agree with TRBD2. The CDR3 runs to 15 residues. CDR1 SGHVS and CDR2 FNYEAQ come from the germline V gene. The V gene end was trimmed by 5 bases and the J gene end by 5 bases; junction bases not matched to a gene: 6. The CDR3 sequence is CASSLRGTSGDTQYF. CDR3 DNA sequence: TGTGCCAGCAGCCTCAGAGGGACTAGCGGAGATACGCAGTATTTT.

CDR3 DNA sequence: TGTGCCAGCAGCGAGGGACAGGGGTCCTATGGCTACACCTTC. Amino acid sequence: CASSEGQGSYGYTF. This chain uses TRBV7-9 with TRBJ1-2, with 10 bases identical to TRBD1. The CDR3 loop spans 14 amino acids. Trimming cost V 5 bases and J 4 bases; bases outside gene matches: 4. The germline CDR1 and CDR2 sequences are SEHNR and FQNEAQ (reference sequence). Together with reference TRBV7-9 and TRBJ1-2, the CDR3 gives the full variable domain: DTGVSQNPRHKITKRGQNVTFRCDPISEHNRLYWYRQTLGQGPEFLTYFQNEAQLEKSRLLSDRFSAERPKGSFSTLEIQRTEQGDSAMYLCASSEGQGSYGYTFGSGTRLTVV.

The chain combines TRBV12-3 or TRBV12-4 with TRBJ2-3; D call uncertain. Between the trimmed V and J ends, which lost 3 bases and 4 bases, there was a span of 8 bases. The CDR3 sequence is 13 residues long. In DNA, the CDR3 is TGTGCCAGCAGTTTTTCCACCGCAGATACGCAGTATTTT. Its translation: CASSFSTADTQYF.

The V call is TRBV14, the J call TRBJ1-3, with D possibly TRBD1 on 6 matching bases. CDR3 length equals 14 residues. Trimming pared 6 bases from V and 3 bases from J, leaving 12 bases between. Germline lookup yields CDR1 SGHDN and CDR2 FVKESK. CDR3 DNA: TGTGCCAGCAGGGCACAGGGTTTTGGAAACACCATATATTTT. Translating gives CASRAQGFGNTIYF. Filled out from reference TRBV14 and TRBJ1-3, the complete variable domain reads EAGVTQFPSHSVIEKGQTVTLRCDPISGHDNLYWYRRVMGKEIKFLLHFVKESKQDESGMPNNRFLAERTGGTYSTLKVQPAELEDSGVYFCASRAQGFGNTIYFGEGSWLTVV.

This sequence joins TRBV2 and TRBJ1-1; D not certain. Germline V gene data show CDR1 as SNHLY and CDR2 as FYNNEI. The V end lost 10 bases, the J end lost 11 bases, and 14 bases lay between the germline ends. This CDR3 has 10 amino acids. The CDR3 reads CAKGIEPAFF. CDR3 in DNA: TGTGCCAAGGGAATCGAGCCGGCTTTCTTT.

The rearrangement links TRBV5-4 to TRBJ2-7; 7 bases are shared with TRBD2. The CDR3 length is 14 residues. Unmatched junction bases numbered 4, after V lost 4 bases and J lost 0 bases. Per the germline V gene, CDR1 is SGHNT and CDR2 is YYREEE (reference sequence). The CDR3 region is CASSRAGVSYEQYF. CDR3 coding DNA: TGTGCCAGCAGCAGGGCGGGAGTCTCCTACGAGCAGTACTTC.

Points on this clone: Being one base from a much bigger clone, this may be a read error. V and J are TRBV9 and TRBJ1-1; the D gene is possibly TRBD1 (6 bases). CDR1 and CDR2 from the germline V gene are SGDLS and YYNGEE. This CDR3 is 12 amino acids long. The V gene lost 6 bases and the J gene lost 1 base, with 7 bases spanning the gap. The CDR3 bases are TGTGCCAGCAAGGGGGGGAACACTGAAGCTTTCTTT. Encoded protein: CASKGGNTEAFF.

The rearrangement links TRBV27 to TRBJ2-1; 8 nucleotides agree with TRBD2. Germline V gene data show CDR1 as MNHEY and CDR2 as SMNVEV (reference sequence). This CDR3 contains 14 residues. V was clipped by 3 bases and J by 10 bases; unmatched bases: 8. The CDR3 region is CASSLVAGMGEQFF. The CDR3 DNA sequence: TGTGCCAGCAGTTTGGTAGCGGGGATGGGGGAGCAGTTCTTC.

The CDR3 sequence is CASSATGQEGGEQYF. The CDR3 DNA follows: TGTGCCAGTAGTGCCACGGGACAGGAGGGAGGCGAGCAGTACTTC. This rearrangement joins TRBV19 to TRBJ2-7, with TRBD1 matching 8 bases. V was clipped by 5 bases and J by 6 bases; unmatched bases: 12. The CDR3 covers 15 residues. Germline V lookup: CDR1 LNHDA, CDR2 SQIVND (reference sequence). Full variable domain (missing parts from reference TRBV19 and TRBJ2-7): DGGITQSPKYLFRKEGQNVTLSCEQNLNHDAMYWYRQDPGQGLRLIYYSQIVNDFQKGDIAEGYSVSREKKESFPLTVTSAQKNPTAFYLCASSATGQEGGEQYFGPGTRLTVT.

This clone was recorded once. The CDR3 protein is CASSYEPQHF. CDR3 bases: TGTGCCAGCAGTTACGAGCCCCAGCATTTT. V gene TRBV6-6 combines with J gene TRBJ1-5; D ambiguous. With 2 bases removed from V and 8 bases from J, the gap between germline ends came to 1 base. Per the germline V gene, CDR1 is MNHNY and CDR2 is SVGAGI (reference sequence). CDR3 length: 10 residues.

V and J are TRBV15 and TRBJ2-6, with D possibly being TRBD1 (6 bases). The V gene's germline CDR1 is LNHNV and CDR2 YYDKDF (reference sequence). The CDR3 is 15 amino acids. With 3 bases removed from V and 2 bases from J, the gap between germline ends came to 8 bases. CDR3 in amino acids: CATSSAGAGANVLTF. The CDR3 region has the DNA TGTGCCACCAGCAGCGCAGGGGCTGGGGCCAACGTCCTGACTTTC.